Following are 10 T cell receptor beta chains from one sample sequenced in a study of Graves' ophthalmopathy and Graves' hyperthyroidism. From RNA, the CDR3 regions of TCR beta chains were amplified and sequenced. Scientists carried out first-round RT-PCR using HTBI primers and then a second-round multiplex PCR. TCRdb used MiXCR to reprocess the multiplex PCR reads, holding one entry per CDR3 protein. The profile shows about 400,000 distinct CDR3 sequences, approximately 16% of them singletons. Sequencing was carried out using peripheral blood. The origin of the receptors is a woman younger than 30 with Graves' ophthalmopathy.

This chain joins TRBV19 and TRBJ2-5; 7 bases match TRBD2. The CDR3 has 13 amino acids. The junction had 5 bases not matched to a gene; V was cut back by 9 bases and J by 1 base. Germline assignment: CDR1 LNHDA and CDR2 SQIVND (reference sequence). The CDR3 loop reads CASGGRAQETQYF. The CDR3 DNA reads TGTGCCAGCGGGGGGAGGGCCCAAGAGACCCAGTACTTC.

There are a few counts of this clonotype. This may be a read error: a much more frequent sequence differs by one nucleotide. A read error is likely, as this CDR3 ends without the conserved phenylalanine or tryptophan. The chain links TRBV30 to TRBJ2-7, with D uncertain. This CDR3 has 11 amino acids. V was trimmed by 3 bases and J by 4 bases, leaving 7 bases between them. CDR1 is GTSNPN and CDR2 is SVGIG in the germline V gene (reference sequence). CDR3 coding DNA: TGTGCCTGGAGAGTGGGTTACGAGCAGTACCTC. Its protein product is CAWRVGYEQYL.

This clonotype was recorded many times. V is TRBV12-3 or TRBV12-4 and J is TRBJ2-7, with a weak D call TRBD2 (7 bases). The V gene lost 6 bases and the J gene lost 4 bases, with 19 bases spanning the gap. This CDR3 has 15 amino acids. CDR3 nucleotides: TGTGCCAGCAGCCCTTCGGAGGGGGGGGATTACGAGCAGTACTTC. It translates to CASSPSEGGDYEQYF.

Many counts were recorded for this clonotype. The V gene is TRBV7-2, the J gene TRBJ1-6, with a tentative D call TRBD1 (6 bases). With 1 base removed from V and 6 bases from J, the gap between germline ends came to 16 bases. This CDR3 is 17 amino acids long. Germline V gene data show CDR1 as SGHTA and CDR2 as FQGNSA. The CDR3 DNA reads as TGTGCCAGCAGCTTAGGGATGGCAGGGGCGCGTAATTCACCCCTCCACTTT. Protein product: CASSLGMAGARNSPLHF.

This clonotype was recorded many times. The chain recombines TRBV12-3 or TRBV12-4 with TRBJ2-2; possibly TRBD1 for D (5 bases). Trimming took off 0 bases at V and 5 bases at J, with 10 bases between the two ends. The CDR3 has 15 residues. CDR3 residues: CASSLAKGRTGELFF. Here the CDR3 DNA reads TGTGCCAGCAGTTTAGCGAAGGGGCGGACCGGGGAGCTGTTTTTT.

The table lists this clonotype with many counts. The rearrangement uses TRBV6-1 and TRBJ2-5; TRBD2 matches 9 bases. Germline V gene data show CDR1 as MNHNS and CDR2 as SASEGT. J lost 5 bases, V lost 5 bases, and 12 bases had no gene match. The CDR3 consists of 16 residues. For the CDR3, the DNA is TGTGCCAGCAGTCAAGGGGACTGGCGGGGGGGCGAGACCCAGTACTTC. Translated: CASSQGDWRGGETQYF.

The rearrangement uses TRBV20-1 and TRBJ2-4; TRBD2 matches at 11 bases. This CDR3 has 15 amino acids. V lost 6 bases and J lost 7; bases outside the gene matches: 11. Germline CDR1 and CDR2: DFQATT and SNEGSKA (reference sequence). The CDR3 loop reads CSALPLAGGKNIQYF. As DNA, the CDR3 is TGCAGTGCCCTTCCCCTAGCGGGAGGAAAGAACATTCAGTACTTC.

Ten or more counts support this clonotype. The V and J genes are TRBV2 and TRBJ1-1, with no clear D. V dropped 1 base and J dropped 3 bases, with 12 bases sitting between them. CDR3 length equals 15 residues. CDR1 SNHLY and CDR2 FYNNEI come from the germline V gene. DNA of the CDR3: TGTGCCAGCAGTGAAGGGCAGGCCATGGACACTGAAGCTTTCTTT. Residues: CASSEGQAMDTEAFF.

At least ten counts were recorded for this clonotype. The chain employs TRBV7-3 and TRBJ2-6; tentatively, D is TRBD2 (5 bases). The V gene lost 3 bases and the J gene lost 4 bases, with 10 bases spanning the gap. This CDR3 is 15 amino acids long. The germline V gene encodes CDR1 SGHTA and CDR2 FQGTGA. The CDR3 sequence: CASSFSPGGANVLTF. CDR3 nucleotides: TGTGCCAGCAGCTTTTCCCCGGGAGGGGCCAACGTCCTGACTTTC.

This clonotype has a handful of counts. A read error may explain this, as a much larger clone is one base away. A read error is likely, as this CDR3 ends without the conserved phenylalanine or tryptophan. The chain links TRBV18 to TRBJ1-6; TRBD1 aligns across 8 bases. The J segment lost 7 bases and the V segment lost 4 bases, leaving 6 bases of the junction unmatched. CDR1 and CDR2 from the germline V gene are KGHSH and LQKENI. CDR3 size: 15 residues. CDR3 in amino acids: CASSRLDRVNSPLHS. The CDR3 DNA is TGTGCCAGCTCACGTTTGGACAGGGTAAATTCACCCCTCCACTCT.